The 2 T cell receptor beta chains below were found in one sample sequenced in a study of preoperative IRX-2 immunotherapy in early breast cancer. Libraries were prepared by immunoSEQ multiplex PCR; TCRdb keeps only in-frame clonotypes and omits some of them. Of under 50,000 clones listed, about four fifths are singletons. The sample's treatment: preoperative locoregional IRX-2 cytokine immunotherapy. The input for sequencing was lymph node tissue, taken after IRX-2 immunotherapy. These receptors were collected from a human donor with breast cancer.

The V and J genes are TRBV19 and TRBJ1-2; no clear D gene. Deletions cut 1 base from V and 2 bases from J, with 2 bases between. The CDR3 runs 12 residues. Germline CDR1 reads LNHDA; CDR2 reads SQIVND (reference sequence). CDR3 DNA sequence: TGTGCCAGTAGTATAGCCAACTATGGCTACACCTTC. The encoded protein is CASSIANYGYTF. The full variable domain, in which reference TRBV19 and TRBJ1-2 provide the parts outside the CDR3, is DGGITQSPKYLFRKEGQNVTLSCEQNLNHDAMYWYRQDPGQGLRLIYYSQIVNDFQKGDIAEGYSVSREKKESFPLTVTSAQKNPTAFYLCASSIANYGYTFGSGTRLTVV.

The chain is built from TRBV6-8 and TRBJ1-1, with D tentatively TRBD1 (5 bases). V was pared by 8 bases and J by 3 bases, with 19 bases between. CDR1 and CDR2 from the germline V gene are MNHGY and SAAAGT. The CDR3 loop spans 15 amino acids. The CDR3: CASESLRGWDTEAFF. In DNA, the CDR3 is TGTGCCAGCGAAAGCTTACGGGGGTGGGACACTGAAGCTTTCTTT.